This TCR beta chain was recovered during a study of blood T cell repertoires in COVID-19. Whole-study context: T cells, B-cell-depleted T cells, or PBMCs supplied cDNA or gDNA.

Repertoires were generated with immunoSEQ multiplex PCR, while TCRdb's copy carries only in-frame clones and drops some. The data hold about 30,000 clones, with approximately 91% observed a single time. Trimming removed 5 bases from V and 4 bases from J, with 22 bases in between. The CDR3 runs to 17 residues. From germline, CDR1 is KGHDR and CDR2 SFDVKD. This chain uses TRBV24-1 with TRBJ1-1; D remains unclear. This receptor was taken from a human donor with active COVID-19. The donor label of this sample is uncertain. The sequenced sample consisted of peripheral blood. CDR3 DNA sequence: TGTGCCACCAGTGGGGCCGGGAGACCCGGCCGGACCACTGAAGCTTTCTTT. Protein product: CATSGAGRPGRTTEAFF.